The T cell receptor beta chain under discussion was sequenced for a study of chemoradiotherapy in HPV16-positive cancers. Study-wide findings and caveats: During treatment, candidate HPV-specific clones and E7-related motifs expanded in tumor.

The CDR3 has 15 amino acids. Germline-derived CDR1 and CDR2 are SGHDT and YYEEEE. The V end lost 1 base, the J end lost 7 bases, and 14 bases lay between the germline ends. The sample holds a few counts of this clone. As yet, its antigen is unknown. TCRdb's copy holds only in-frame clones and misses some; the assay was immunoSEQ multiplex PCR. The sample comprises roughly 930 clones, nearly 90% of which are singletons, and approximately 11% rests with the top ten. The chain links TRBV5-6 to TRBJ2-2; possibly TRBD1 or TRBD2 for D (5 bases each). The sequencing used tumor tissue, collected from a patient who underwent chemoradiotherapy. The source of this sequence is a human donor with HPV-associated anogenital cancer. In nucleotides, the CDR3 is TGTGCCAGCAGCTTGTACCCGGGACCAATCGGGGAGCTGTTTTTT. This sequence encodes CASSLYPGPIGELFF.